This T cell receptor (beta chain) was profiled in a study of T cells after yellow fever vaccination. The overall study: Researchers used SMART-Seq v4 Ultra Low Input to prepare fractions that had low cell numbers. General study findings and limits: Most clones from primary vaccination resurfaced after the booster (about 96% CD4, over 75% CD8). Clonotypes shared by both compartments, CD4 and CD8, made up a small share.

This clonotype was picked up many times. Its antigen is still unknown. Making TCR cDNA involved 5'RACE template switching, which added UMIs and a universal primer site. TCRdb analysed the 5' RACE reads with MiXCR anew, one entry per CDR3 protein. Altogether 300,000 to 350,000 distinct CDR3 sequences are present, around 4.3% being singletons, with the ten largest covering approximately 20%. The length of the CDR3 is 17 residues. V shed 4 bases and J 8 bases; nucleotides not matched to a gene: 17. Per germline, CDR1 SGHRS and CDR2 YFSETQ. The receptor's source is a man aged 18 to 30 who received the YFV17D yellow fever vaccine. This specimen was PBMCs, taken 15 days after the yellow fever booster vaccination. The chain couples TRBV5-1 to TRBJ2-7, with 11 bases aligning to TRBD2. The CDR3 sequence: CASSPLSGGDPLRQQYF. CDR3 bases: TGCGCCAGCAGCCCCCTTAGCGGGGGGGACCCCCTACGACAGCAGTACTTC.